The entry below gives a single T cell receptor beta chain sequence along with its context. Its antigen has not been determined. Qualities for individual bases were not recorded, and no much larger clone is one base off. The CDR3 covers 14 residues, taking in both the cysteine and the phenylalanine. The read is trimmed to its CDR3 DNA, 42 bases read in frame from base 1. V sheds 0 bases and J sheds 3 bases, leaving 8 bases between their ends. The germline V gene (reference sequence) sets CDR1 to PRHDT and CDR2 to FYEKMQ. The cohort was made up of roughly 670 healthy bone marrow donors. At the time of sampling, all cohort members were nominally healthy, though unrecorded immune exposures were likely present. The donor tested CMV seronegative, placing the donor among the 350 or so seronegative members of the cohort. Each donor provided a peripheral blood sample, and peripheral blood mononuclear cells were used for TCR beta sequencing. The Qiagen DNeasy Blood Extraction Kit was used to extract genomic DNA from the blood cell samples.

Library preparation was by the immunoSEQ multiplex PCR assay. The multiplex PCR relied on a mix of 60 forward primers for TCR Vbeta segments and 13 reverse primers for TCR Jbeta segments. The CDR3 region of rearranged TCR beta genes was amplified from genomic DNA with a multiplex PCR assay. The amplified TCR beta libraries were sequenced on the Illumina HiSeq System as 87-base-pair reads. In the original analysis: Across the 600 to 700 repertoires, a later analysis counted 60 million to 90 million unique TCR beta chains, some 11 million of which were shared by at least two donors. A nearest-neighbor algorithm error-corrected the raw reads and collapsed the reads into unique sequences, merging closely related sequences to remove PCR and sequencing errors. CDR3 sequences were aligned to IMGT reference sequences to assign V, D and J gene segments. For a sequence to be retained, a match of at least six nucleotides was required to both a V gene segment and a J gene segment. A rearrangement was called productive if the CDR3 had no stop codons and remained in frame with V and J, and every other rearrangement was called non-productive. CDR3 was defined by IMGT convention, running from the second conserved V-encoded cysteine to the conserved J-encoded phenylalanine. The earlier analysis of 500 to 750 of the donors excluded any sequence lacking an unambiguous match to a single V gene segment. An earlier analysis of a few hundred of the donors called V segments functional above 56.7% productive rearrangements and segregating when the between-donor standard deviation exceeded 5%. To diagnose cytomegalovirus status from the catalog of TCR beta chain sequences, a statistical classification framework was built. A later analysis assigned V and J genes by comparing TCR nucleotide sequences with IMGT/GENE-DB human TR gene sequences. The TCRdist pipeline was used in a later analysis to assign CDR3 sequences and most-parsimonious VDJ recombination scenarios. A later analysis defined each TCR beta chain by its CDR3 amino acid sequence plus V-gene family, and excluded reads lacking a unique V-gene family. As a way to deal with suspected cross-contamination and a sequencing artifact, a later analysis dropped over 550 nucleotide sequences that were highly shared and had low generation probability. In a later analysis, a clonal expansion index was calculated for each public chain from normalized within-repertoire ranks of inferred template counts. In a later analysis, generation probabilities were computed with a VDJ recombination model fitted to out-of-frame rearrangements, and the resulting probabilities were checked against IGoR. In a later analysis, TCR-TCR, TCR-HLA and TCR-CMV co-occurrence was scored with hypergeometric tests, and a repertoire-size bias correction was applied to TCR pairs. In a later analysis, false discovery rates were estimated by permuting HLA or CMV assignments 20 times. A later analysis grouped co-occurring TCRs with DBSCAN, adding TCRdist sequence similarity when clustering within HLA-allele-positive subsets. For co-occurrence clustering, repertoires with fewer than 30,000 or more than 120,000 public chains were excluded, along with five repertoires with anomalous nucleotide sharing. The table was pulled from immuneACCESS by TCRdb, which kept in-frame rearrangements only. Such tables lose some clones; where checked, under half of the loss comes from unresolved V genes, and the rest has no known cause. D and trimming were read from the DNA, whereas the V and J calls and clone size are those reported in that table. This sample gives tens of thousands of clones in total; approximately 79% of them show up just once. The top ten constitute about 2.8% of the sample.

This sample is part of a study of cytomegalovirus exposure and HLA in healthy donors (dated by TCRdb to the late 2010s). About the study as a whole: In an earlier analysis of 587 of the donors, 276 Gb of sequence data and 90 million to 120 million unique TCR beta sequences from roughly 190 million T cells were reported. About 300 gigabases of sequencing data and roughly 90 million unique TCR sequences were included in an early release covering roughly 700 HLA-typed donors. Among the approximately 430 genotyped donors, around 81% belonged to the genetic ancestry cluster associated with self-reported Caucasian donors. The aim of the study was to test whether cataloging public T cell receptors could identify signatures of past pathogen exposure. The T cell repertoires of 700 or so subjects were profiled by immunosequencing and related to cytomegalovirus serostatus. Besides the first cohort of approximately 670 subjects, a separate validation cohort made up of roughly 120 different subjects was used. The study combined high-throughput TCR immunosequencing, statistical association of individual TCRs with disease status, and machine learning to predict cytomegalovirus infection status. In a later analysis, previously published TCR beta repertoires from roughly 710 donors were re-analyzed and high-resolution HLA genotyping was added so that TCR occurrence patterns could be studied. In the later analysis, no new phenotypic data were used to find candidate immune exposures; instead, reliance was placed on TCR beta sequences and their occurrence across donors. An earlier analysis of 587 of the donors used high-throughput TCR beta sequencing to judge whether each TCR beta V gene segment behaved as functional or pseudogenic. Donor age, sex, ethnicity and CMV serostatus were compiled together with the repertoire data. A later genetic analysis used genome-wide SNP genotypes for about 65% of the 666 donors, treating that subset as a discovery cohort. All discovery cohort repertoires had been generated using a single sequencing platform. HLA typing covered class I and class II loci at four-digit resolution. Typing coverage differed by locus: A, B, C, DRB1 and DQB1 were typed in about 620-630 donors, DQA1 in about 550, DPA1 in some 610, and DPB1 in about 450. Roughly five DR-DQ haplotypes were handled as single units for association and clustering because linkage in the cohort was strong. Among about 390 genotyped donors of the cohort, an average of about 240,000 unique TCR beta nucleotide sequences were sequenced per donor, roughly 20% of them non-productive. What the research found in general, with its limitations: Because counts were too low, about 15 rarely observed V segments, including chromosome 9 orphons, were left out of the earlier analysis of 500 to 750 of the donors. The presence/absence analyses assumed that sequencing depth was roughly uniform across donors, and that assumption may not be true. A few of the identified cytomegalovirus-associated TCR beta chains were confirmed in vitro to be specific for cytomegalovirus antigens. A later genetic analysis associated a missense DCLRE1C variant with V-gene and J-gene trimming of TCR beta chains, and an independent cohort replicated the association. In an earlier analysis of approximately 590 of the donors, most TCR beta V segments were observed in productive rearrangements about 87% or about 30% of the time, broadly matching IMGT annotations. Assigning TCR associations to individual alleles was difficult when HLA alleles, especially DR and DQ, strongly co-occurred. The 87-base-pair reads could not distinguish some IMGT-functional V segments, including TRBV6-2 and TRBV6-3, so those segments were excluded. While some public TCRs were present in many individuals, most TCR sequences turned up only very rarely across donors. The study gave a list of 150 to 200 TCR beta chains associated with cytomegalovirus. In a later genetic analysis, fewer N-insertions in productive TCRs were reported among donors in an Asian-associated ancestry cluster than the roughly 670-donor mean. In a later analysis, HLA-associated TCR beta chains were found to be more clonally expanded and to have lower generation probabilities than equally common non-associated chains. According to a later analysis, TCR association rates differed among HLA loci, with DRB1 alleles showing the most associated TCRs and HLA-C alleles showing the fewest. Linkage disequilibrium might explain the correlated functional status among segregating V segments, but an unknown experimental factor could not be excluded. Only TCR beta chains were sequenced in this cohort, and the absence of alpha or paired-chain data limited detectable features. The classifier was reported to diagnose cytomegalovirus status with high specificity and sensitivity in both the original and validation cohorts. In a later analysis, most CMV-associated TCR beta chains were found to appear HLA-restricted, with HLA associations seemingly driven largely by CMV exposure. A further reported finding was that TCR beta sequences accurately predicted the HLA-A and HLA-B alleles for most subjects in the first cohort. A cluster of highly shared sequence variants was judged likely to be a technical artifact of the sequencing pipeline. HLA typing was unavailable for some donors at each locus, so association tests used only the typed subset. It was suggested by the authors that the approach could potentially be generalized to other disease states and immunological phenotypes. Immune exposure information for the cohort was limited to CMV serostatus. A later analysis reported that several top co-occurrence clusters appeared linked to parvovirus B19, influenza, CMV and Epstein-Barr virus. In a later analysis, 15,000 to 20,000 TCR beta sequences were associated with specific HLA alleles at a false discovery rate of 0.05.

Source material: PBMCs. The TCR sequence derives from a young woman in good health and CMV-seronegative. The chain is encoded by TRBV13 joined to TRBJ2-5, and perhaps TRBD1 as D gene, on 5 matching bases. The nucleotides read TGTGCCAGCAGCTTAGGCGGCAGGGAAGAGACCCAGTACTTC. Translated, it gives CASSLGGREETQYF.